The rows below give T cell receptor beta chains drawn from one sample of a study of blood T cells in healthy people across ages. TCRdb re-analysed the 5' RACE reads in MiXCR, keeping a single row per CDR3 protein. This sample yields hundreds of thousands of distinct CDR3 sequences, of which roughly 50% are seen a single time; about a third belongs to the top ten. The sequencing input was blood. The origin of the receptors is a woman aged 55-69 years in good health. Each CDR3 is given with its conserved first and last residue. The D gene is left open where the match is weak. Part of the rows lack a size; the others show once, few, many or a class for expanded clones.

v_gene	j_gene	abundance	d_gene	len	CDR3nt	CDR3aa
TRBV10-3	TRBJ1-2	few	TRBD1	15	TGTGCCATCAGTGAAGGAACAGGGGTCGGGTATGGCTACACCTTC	CAISEGTGVGYGYTF
TRBV7-3	TRBJ2-1	NA	NA	15	TGTGCCAGCAACCTCCCAGAGGGTGGGATCAATGAGCAGTTCTTC	CASNLPEGGINEQFF
TRBV6-1	TRBJ1-2	NA	TRBD1	17	TGTGCCAGCAGTGAAGGACAGGGGCTACGTTCCAACTATGGCTACACCTTC	CASSEGQGLRSNYGYTF
TRBV3-1	TRBJ1-6	NA	NA	14	TGTGCCAGCAGCCAAGTCTCCTATAATTCACCCCTCCACTTT	CASSQVSYNSPLHF
TRBV20-1	TRBJ2-1	NA	NA	17	TGCAGTGCCAGAGGGGCGAGGTTAGCTTCGAATTACAATGAGCAGTTCTTC	CSARGARLASNYNEQFF
TRBV7-2	TRBJ1-6	NA	NA	15	TGTGCCAGCCTTAGGGGGTACCCTTATAATTCACCCCTCCACTTT	CASLRGYPYNSPLHF
TRBV24-1	TRBJ2-1	once	TRBD1	17	TGTGCCACCAGTGATTTGGAGGACAGGGCGGGTCTCTCGGAGCAGTTCTTC	CATSDLEDRAGLSEQFF
TRBV7-2	TRBJ2-1	NA	TRBD2	14	TGTGCCAGCAGCCTGATGTTGGGGGAGGGTGAGCAGTTCTTC	CASSLMLGEGEQFF
TRBV7-3	TRBJ2-1	NA	NA	14	TGTGCCAGCAGCAATCTGGGTTCCTACAATGAGCAGTTCTTC	CASSNLGSYNEQFF
TRBV20-1	TRBJ2-5	few	NA	11	TGCAGTGCTGAGCGTCTCGGGGAGCAGTACTTC	CSAERLGEQYF
TRBV27	TRBJ1-6	NA	NA	17	TGTGCCAGCAGTTTATCGAAGTGGGCAGGGGTAGATTCACCCCTCCACTTT	CASSLSKWAGVDSPLHF
TRBV7-9	TRBJ1-2	NA	NA	15	TGTGCCAGCAGTTTAACCGGACGGTCTAACTATGGCTACACCTTC	CASSLTGRSNYGYTF
TRBV9	TRBJ2-5	NA	TRBD1	15	TGTGCCAGCAGCGCCAGGGGGATGGGACAAGAGACCCAGTACTTC	CASSARGMGQETQYF
TRBV6-1	TRBJ1-2	NA	NA	14	TGTGCCAGCAGTGGAAATGACGGACCCTATGGCTACACCTTC	CASSGNDGPYGYTF
TRBV5-5	TRBJ2-7	few	TRBD1	16	TGTGCCAGCAGCCTAAATTGGGACAGGGGGCTTAACGAGCAGTACTTC	CASSLNWDRGLNEQYF
TRBV20-1	TRBJ1-1	few	NA	13	TGCAGTGCTAGAGCAGGGTTTAACACTGAAGCTTTCTTT	CSARAGFNTEAFF
TRBV29-1	TRBJ2-7	NA	NA	13	TGCAGCGTTGGAGGGAGACAGACCTACGAGCAGTACTTC	CSVGGRQTYEQYF
TRBV20-1	TRBJ2-1	NA	TRBD2	19	TGCAGTGCTAGAGTGCTAGCGGGAGGGCCAGGGGGCTCCTACAATGAGCAGTTCTTC	CSARVLAGGPGGSYNEQFF
TRBV7-6	TRBJ2-7	NA	NA	14	TGTGCCAGCAGCTTAAAGGGGCCCTCCTACGAGCAGTACTTC	CASSLKGPSYEQYF
TRBV12-3/TRBV12-4	TRBJ1-4	NA	NA	12	TGTGCCAGCATCGACGGTGGACAACAACTGTTTTTT	CASIDGGQQLFF
TRBV7-9	TRBJ2-5	NA	NA	13	TGTGCCAGCAGCACCGGGAAACAAGAGACCCAGTACTTC	CASSTGKQETQYF
TRBV6-6	TRBJ2-1	NA	NA	14	TGTGCCAGCAGTGCCAACTGGCCCTCCAATGAGCAGTTCTTC	CASSANWPSNEQFF
TRBV28	TRBJ1-1	NA	NA	16	TGTGCCAGCAGTTTCCAACCCGGGACACTGAACACTGAAGCTTTCTTT	CASSFQPGTLNTEAFF
TRBV27	TRBJ2-7	once	TRBD1	17	TGTGCCAGCAGTTCGACTGGCCTTGGACAGGCCCTATACGAGCAGTACTTC	CASSSTGLGQALYEQYF
TRBV2	TRBJ1-1	NA	NA	13	TGTGCCAGCAGACCCGAGGCAGGGTGGTTAGCTTTCTTT	CASRPEAGWLAFF
TRBV16	TRBJ2-7	once	TRBD2	12	TGTGCCGGCAGCCAAGCGGGAGACGAGCAGTACTTC	CAGSQAGDEQYF
TRBV30	TRBJ2-7	NA	TRBD1	14	TGTGCCTGGAGTGGGGGACAGAAAGCCTACGAGCAGTACTTC	CAWSGGQKAYEQYF
TRBV12-3/TRBV12-4	TRBJ1-1	NA	NA	13	TGTGCCAGCAGACCCCAGGGGAACACTGAAGCTTTCTTT	CASRPQGNTEAFF
TRBV6-2/TRBV6-3	TRBJ2-7	NA	TRBD2	16	TGTGCCAGCAGACAAGGGGGACTAGCGGGAGACTACGAGCAGTACTTC	CASRQGGLAGDYEQYF
TRBV15	TRBJ2-7	NA	TRBD2	15	TGTGCCACCAGCAGCGAAGGACTAGCAACCTACGAGCAGTACTTC	CATSSEGLATYEQYF
TRBV5-1	TRBJ2-1	NA	NA	16	TGCGCCAGCAGCTTGATGTTTCGGGAGAGATACAATGAGCAGTTCTTC	CASSLMFRERYNEQFF